The clone carrying this TCR beta chain occurred a few times. Library preparation tagged each individual cDNA molecule with a unique molecular identifier. TCRdb ran MiXCR on the RACE reads and lists one entry per CDR3 protein. The sample consists of around 80,000 distinct CDR3 sequences, around 8.7% of them appearing once. CDR1 is DFQATT, CDR2 SNEGSKA, per germline (reference sequence). The trim removed 4 bases at V and 3 bases at J, leaving 10 bases unmatched. The CDR3 extends over 15 amino acids. Noted time point: healthy volunteer bleed at 6 weeks. Total RNA was extracted from unfractionated whole blood. This sample is part of a study of human T cells and chemical hapten exposure.

Material: whole blood. This receptor was identified in a male donor in good health. Some clones in this sample may be carry-over from other donors' samples. The chain combines TRBV20-1 with TRBJ2-3, with 7 bases matching TRBD1. The CDR3 spells CSATGGHEDTDTQYF. In DNA, the CDR3 is TGCAGTGCTACAGGGGGACACGAGGATACAGATACGCAGTATTTT.